The present TCR beta chain was sequenced within a study of metastatic and nonmetastatic thyroid tumors (dated by TCRdb to about 2020). Concerning the study at large: For patients with malignant and with benign thyroid disease, the researchers compared repertoires between peripheral blood samples and tumor or nodule tissue samples.

Its CDR3 holds 15 amino acids, cysteine through phenylalanine. The entry retains the CDR3 DNA only, 45 bases that are in frame from base 1. The germline V gene yields SGHAT for CDR1 and FQNNGV for CDR2. V is pared back by 6 bases and J by 0 bases, with 14 bases lying between the germline termini. The paper's findings and limits, for the study overall: In both blood and tumor samples, TCR beta diversity was reported to be significantly higher in malignant tumors than in benign nodules.

Before undergoing thyroid surgery, none of the patients had been given any kind of treatment. Using T-cell receptor beta sequencing, the researchers looked back retrospectively at clinical samples from patients, gathered between about 2011 and 2018. The receptor library was made with PCR. TCRdb lists the instrument as Illumina HiSeq 4000. High-throughput sequencing was used to profile the CDR3 region of the TCR beta-chain in every patient. Turning to the authors' computational methods: CDR3 differences across clinicopathological groups were used to build a classifier for discriminating distant-metastatic papillary thyroid cancer patients. The Shannon index was used to measure repertoire diversity, and the Morisita-Horn index was used to measure how similar tumor and blood repertoires were. TCRdb applied fastp at Q25 and MiXCR to the public reads, then kept only in-frame beta chains. The V and J calls here are based on TCRdb, not the publication. Across this sample there are some 20,000 clones, with about 23% seen only once. The ten largest clones take up approximately 8.1% of the sample.

This clone was observed a single time. Its antigen remains undetermined. No base quality information exists; no much larger clone differs at one position. One read amounts to weak evidence. This chain joins TRBV11-2 to TRBJ1-1, with the D segment identity uncertain. This sequence originates from a female donor with papillary thyroid cancer or a benign thyroid nodule (not recorded which). Some clones in this sample may be carry-over from other donors' samples. Sequenced material: adjacent normal tissue. The DNA sequence is TGTGCCAGCAGACAAGGACCCCGGTTGAACACTGAAGCTTTCTTT. It translates to CASRQGPRLNTEAFF.